This entry describes one T cell receptor (beta chain). No antigen is known for it. Looked up from germline, CDR1 is MNHEY and CDR2 is SMNVEV (reference sequence). The CDR3 is 14 residues long. The V end lost 1 base, the J end lost 4 bases, and 10 bases lay between the germline ends. This entry belongs to a study of cytomegalovirus exposure and HLA in healthy donors. For the study at large: Approximately 180 million T cells yielded approximately 100 million unique TCR beta sequences, as an earlier analysis found. Study results and caveats: Owing to their indistinguishability, certain V segments, notably TRBV6-2 and TRBV6-3, were excluded. Later on, a genetic analysis was performed. It linked a missense variant in DCLRE1C with V- and J-gene trimming of TCR beta.

The PCR used 60 Vbeta and 13 Jbeta primers. TCRdb's table, derived via immunoSEQ multiplex PCR, lists solely in-frame clones and lacks some. The sample records roughly 150,000 clones, roughly 66% being singletons. The receptor was isolated from a woman younger than 35 in good health and CMV-seronegative. This sequence joins TRBV27 and TRBJ1-2; D is perhaps TRBD1 (5 bases). Sequencing input: PBMCs. CDR3 DNA: TGTGCCAGCAGTTTATATCCGGGGGGCTATGGCTACACCTTC. This translates into CASSLYPGGYGYTF.